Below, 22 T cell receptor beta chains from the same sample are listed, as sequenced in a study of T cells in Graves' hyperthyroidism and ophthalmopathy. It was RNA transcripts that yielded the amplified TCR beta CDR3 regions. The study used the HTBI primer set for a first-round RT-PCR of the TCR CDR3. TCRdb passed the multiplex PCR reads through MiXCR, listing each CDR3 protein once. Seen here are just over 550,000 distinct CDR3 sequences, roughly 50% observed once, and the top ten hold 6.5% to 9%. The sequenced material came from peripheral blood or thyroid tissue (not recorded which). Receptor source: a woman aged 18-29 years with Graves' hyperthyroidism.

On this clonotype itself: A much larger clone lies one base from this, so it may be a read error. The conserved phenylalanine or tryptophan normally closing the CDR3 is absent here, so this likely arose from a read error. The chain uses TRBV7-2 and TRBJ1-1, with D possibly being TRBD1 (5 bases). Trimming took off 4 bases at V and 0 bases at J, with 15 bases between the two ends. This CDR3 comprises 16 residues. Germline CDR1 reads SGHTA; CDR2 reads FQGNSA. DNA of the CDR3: TGTGCCAGCAGCTCGAACCAGGACATGATGAACACTGAAGCTTTCCTT. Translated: CASSSNQDMMNTEAFL.

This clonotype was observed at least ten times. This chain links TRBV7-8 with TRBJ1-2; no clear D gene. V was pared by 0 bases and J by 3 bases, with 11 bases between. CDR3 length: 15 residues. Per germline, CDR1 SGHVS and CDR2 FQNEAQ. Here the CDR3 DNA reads TGTGCCAGCAGCTTAGCGCGGTGGAGAGACTATGGCTACACCTTC. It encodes CASSLARWRDYGYTF.

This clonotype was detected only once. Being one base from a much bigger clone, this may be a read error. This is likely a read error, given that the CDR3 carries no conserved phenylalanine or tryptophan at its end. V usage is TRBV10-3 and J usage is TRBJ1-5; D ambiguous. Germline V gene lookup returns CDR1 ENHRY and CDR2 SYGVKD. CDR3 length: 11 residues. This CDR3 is CASSTRQPQHS. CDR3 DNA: TGTGCCAGCAGTACCCGACAACCCCAGCATTCT.

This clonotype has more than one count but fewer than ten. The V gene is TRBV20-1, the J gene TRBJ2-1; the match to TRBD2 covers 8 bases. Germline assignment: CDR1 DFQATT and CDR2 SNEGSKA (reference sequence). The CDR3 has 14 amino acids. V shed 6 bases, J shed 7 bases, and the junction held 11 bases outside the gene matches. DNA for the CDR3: TGCAGTGCCCGAGAGACTAGCGATTGGAATGAGCAGTTCTTC. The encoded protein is CSARETSDWNEQFF.

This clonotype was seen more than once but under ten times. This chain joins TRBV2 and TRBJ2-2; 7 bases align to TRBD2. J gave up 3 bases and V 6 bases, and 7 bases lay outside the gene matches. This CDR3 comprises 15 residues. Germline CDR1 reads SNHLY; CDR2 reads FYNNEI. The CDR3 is CASRLAERDTGELFF. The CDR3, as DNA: TGTGCCAGCAGGCTAGCGGAGAGGGACACCGGGGAGCTGTTTTTT. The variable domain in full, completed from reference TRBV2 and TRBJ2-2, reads EPEVTQTPSHQVTQMGQEVILRCVPISNHLYFYWYRQILGQKVEFLVSFYNNEISEKSEIFDDQFSVERPDGSNFTLKIRSTKLEDSAMYFCASRLAERDTGELFFGEGSRLTVL.

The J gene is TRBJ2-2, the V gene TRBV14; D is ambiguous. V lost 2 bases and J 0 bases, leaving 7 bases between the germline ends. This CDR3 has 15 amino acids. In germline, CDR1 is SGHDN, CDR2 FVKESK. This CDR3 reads CASSQSATNTGELFF. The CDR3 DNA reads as TGTGCCAGCAGCCAATCTGCAACGAACACCGGGGAGCTGTTTTTT.

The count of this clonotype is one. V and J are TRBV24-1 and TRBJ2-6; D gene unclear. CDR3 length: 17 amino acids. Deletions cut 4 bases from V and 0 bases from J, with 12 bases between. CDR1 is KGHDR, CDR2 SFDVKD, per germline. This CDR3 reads CATSDYGRSSGANVLTF. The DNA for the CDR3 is TGTGCCACCAGTGACTATGGACGGAGCTCTGGGGCCAACGTCCTGACTTTC.

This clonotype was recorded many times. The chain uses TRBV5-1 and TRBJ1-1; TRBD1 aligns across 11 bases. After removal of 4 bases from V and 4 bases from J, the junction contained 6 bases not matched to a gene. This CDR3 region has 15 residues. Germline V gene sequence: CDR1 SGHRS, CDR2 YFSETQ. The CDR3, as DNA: TGCGCCAGCAGCGATCCGGGACAGGGGGGCACTGAAGCTTTCTTT. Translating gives CASSDPGQGGTEAFF.

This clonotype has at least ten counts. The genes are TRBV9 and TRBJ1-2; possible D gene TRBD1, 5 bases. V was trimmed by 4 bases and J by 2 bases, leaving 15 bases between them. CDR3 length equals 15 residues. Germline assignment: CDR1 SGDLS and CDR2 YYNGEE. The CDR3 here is CASSSRGRENYGYTF. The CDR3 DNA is TGTGCCAGCAGCTCACGAGGCAGGGAGAACTATGGCTACACCTTC.

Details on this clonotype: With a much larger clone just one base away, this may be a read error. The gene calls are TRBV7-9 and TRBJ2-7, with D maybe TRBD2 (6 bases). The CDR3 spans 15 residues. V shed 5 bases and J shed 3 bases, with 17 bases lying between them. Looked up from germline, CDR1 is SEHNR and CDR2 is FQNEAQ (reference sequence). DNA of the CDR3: TGTGCCAGCAGCCGATCGGGGGAGTGGTTCTACGAGCAGTACTTC. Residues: CASSRSGEWFYEQYF. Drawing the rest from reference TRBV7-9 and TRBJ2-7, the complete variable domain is DTGVSQNPRHKITKRGQNVTFRCDPISEHNRLYWYRQTLGQGPEFLTYFQNEAQLEKSRLLSDRFSAERPKGSFSTLEIQRTEQGDSAMYLCASSRSGEWFYEQYFGPGTRLTVT.

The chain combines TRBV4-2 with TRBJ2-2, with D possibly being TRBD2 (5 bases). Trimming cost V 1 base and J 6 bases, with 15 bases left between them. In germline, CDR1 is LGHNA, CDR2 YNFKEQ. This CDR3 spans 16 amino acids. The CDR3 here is CASSQAGQAGAGELFF. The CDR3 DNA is TGTGCCAGCAGCCAAGCCGGGCAGGCGGGTGCCGGGGAGCTGTTTTTT.

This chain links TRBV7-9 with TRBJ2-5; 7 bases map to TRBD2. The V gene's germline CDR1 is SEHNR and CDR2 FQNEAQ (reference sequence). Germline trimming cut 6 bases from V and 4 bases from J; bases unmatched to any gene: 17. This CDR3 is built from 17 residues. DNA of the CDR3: TGTGCCAGCAGGCAAGGGTCGGTGGCTAGCGGTGCAGAGACCCAGTACTTC. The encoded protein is CASRQGSVASGAETQYF.

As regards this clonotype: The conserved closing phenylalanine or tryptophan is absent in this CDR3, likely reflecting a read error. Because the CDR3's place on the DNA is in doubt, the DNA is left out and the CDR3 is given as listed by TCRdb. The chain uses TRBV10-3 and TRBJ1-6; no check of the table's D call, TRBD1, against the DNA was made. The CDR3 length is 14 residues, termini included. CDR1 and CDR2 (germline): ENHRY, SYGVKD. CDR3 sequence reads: CATDREDPNSPLQS.

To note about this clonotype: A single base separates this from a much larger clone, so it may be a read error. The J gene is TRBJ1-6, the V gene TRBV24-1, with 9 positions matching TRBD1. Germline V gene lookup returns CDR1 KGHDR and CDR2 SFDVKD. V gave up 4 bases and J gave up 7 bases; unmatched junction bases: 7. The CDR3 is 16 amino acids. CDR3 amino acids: CATSESTGQGNSPLHF. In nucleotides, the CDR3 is TGTGCCACCAGTGAGTCGACTGGACAGGGGAATTCACCCCTCCACTTT.

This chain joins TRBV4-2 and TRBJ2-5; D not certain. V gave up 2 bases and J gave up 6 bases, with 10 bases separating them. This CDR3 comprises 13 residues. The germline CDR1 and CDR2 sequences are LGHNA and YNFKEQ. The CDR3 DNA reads TGTGCCAGCAGCCAATATATAGGGCAGACCCAGTACTTC. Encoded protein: CASSQYIGQTQYF.

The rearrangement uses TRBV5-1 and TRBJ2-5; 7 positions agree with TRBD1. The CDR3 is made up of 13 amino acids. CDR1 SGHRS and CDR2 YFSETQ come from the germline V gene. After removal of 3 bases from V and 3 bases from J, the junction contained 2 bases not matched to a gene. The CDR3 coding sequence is TGCGCCAGCAGCTGGGGGACAGAAGAGACCCAGTACTTC. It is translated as CASSWGTEETQYF.

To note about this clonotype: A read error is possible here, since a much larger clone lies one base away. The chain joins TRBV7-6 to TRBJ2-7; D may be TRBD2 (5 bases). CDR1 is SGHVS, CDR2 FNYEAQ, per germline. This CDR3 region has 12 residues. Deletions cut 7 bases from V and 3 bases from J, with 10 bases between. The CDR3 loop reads CASKRVYYEQYF. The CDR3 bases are TGTGCCAGCAAGAGGGTCTACTACGAGCAGTACTTC.

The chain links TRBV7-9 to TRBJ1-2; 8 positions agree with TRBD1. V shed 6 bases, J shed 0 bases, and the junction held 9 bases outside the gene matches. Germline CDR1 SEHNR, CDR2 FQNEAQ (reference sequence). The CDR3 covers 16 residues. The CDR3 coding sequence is TGTGCCAGCAGTGCTAGGACAGGGTATCCTAACTATGGCTACACCTTC. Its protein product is CASSARTGYPNYGYTF.

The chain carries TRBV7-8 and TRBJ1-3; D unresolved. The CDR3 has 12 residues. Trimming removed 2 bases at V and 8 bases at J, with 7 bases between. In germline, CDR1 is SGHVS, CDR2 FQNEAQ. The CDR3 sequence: CASSLRVDTIYF. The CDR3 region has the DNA TGTGCCAGCAGCTTACGGGTGGACACCATATATTTT. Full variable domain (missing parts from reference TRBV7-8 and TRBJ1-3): GAGVSQSPRYKVAKRGQDVALRCDPISGHVSLFWYQQALGQGPEFLTYFQNEAQLDKSGLPSDRFFAERPEGSVSTLKIQRTQQEDSAVYLCASSLRVDTIYFGEGSWLTVV.

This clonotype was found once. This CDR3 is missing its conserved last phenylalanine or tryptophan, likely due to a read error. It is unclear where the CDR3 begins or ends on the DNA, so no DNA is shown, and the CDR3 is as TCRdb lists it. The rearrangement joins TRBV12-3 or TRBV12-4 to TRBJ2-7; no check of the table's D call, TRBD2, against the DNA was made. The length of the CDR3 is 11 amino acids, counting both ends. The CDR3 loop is CASVWGGTSDT.

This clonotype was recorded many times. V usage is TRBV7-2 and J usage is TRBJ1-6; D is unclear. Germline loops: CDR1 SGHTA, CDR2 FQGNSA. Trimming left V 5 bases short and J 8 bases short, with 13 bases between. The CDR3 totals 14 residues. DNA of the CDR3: TGTGCCAGCAGCACACACCCCTGGGATTCACCCCTCCACTTT. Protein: CASSTHPWDSPLHF.

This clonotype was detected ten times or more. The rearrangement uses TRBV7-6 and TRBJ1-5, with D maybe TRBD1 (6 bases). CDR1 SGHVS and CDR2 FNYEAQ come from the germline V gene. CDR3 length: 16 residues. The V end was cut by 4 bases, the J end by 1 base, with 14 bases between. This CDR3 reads CASSSVGQGSNQPQHF. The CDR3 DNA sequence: TGTGCCAGCAGCTCGGTAGGGCAGGGGAGCAATCAGCCCCAGCATTTT.